These T cell receptor beta chains were read from a single sample in a study of blood T cell repertoires in COVID-19. The data were produced by immunoSEQ multiplex PCR, yet TCRdb's version contains in-frame clones alone and is incomplete. Among over 200,000 clones, 83% were seen once, and the ten largest hold about 1.3%. The material sequenced was peripheral blood. The receptors were gathered from a woman in her 30s with COVID-19, enrolled during active disease. Both conserved end residues are part of each CDR3. Fields, in order: clone size, V gene, D gene, J gene, CDR3 protein, CDR3 DNA. D genes are given only for firm matches. Clone size, where shown, is once, few, many, or a class for clones that have expanded.

NA	TRBV4-1	NA	TRBJ2-5	CASSQDPGGVWAQYF	TGCGCCAGCAGCCAAGATCCAGGAGGGGTTTGGGCCCAGTACTTC
NA	TRBV3-1/TRBV3-2	NA	TRBJ2-7	CASSRVGGYEQYF	TGTGCCAGCAGCAGAGTTGGCGGTTACGAGCAGTACTTC
NA	TRBV5-1	NA	TRBJ1-1	CASSLAGNTEAFF	TGCGCCAGCAGCTTGGCCGGGAACACTGAAGCTTTCTTT
once	TRBV27	NA	TRBJ2-1	CASSFSTGPRGEQFF	TGTGCCAGCAGTTTCTCGACAGGTCCTCGGGGTGAGCAGTTCTTC
NA	TRBV9	NA	TRBJ2-1	CASSVGQPAYNEQFF	TGTGCCAGCAGCGTAGGACAGCCTGCCTACAATGAGCAGTTCTTC
NA	TRBV9	TRBD2	TRBJ2-1	CASSVDGRSGRPGDEQFF	TGTGCCAGCAGCGTAGATGGTAGAAGCGGGAGACCTGGCGATGAGCAGTTCTTC
NA	TRBV12-5	TRBD2	TRBJ2-7	CASAPGGGAGAYEQYF	TGTGCTAGTGCCCCGGGGGGGGGTGCCGGGGCCTACGAGCAGTACTTC
NA	TRBV15	NA	TRBJ1-4	CATSRAEELDRKLFF	TGTGCCACCAGCAGAGCGGAGGAGCTTGACCGAAAACTGTTTTTT
NA	TRBV28	NA	TRBJ1-2	CASSSWGANYGYTF	TGTGCCAGCAGTTCCTGGGGCGCTAACTATGGCTACACCTTC
once	TRBV4-3	NA	TRBJ1-4	CASSQDRQTSEKLFF	TGCGCCAGCAGCCAAGACCGACAGACATCTGAAAAACTGTTTTTT
NA	TRBV6-2/TRBV6-3	NA	TRBJ1-2	CASSPIGTGDYGYTF	TGTGCCAGCAGTCCCATCGGGACGGGGGACTATGGCTACACCTTC
NA	TRBV9	NA	TRBJ2-7	CASSVDSTYEQYF	TGTGCCAGCAGCGTAGATTCCACCTACGAGCAGTACTTC
once	TRBV6-5	NA	TRBJ2-3	CASSYRVTTDTQYF	TGTGCCAGCAGTTACCGAGTTACTACAGATACGCAGTATTTT
NA	TRBV5-6	NA	TRBJ2-7	CASSQDGAYEQYF	TGTGCCAGCAGCCAAGACGGAGCCTACGAGCAGTACTTC
NA	TRBV6-5	TRBD1	TRBJ2-1	CASTSAGQGYNEQFF	TGTGCCAGCACGTCCGCCGGACAGGGGTACAATGAGCAGTTCTTC
NA	TRBV11-2	NA	TRBJ2-1	CASSLDARRPRLDLHEQFF	TGTGCCAGCAGCTTAGATGCTCGACGGCCCCGACTAGATCTCCATGAGCAGTTCTTC
NA	TRBV3-1/TRBV3-2	NA	TRBJ2-5	CASSTLGETQYF	TGTGCCAGCAGTACCCTAGGAGAGACCCAGTACTTC
few	TRBV3-1/TRBV3-2	NA	TRBJ1-5	CASSQTGKGFSNQPQHF	TGTGCCAGCAGCCAAACAGGGAAGGGCTTTAGCAATCAGCCCCAGCATTTT
NA	TRBV11-3	TRBD1	TRBJ2-7	CASGTGGAGEQYF	TGTGCCAGCGGGACAGGGGGCGCGGGGGAGCAGTACTTC
NA	TRBV3-1/TRBV3-2	TRBD2	TRBJ2-1	CASSQVSGLAGVGSYNEQFF	TGTGCCAGCAGCCAAGTTTCAGGGCTAGCGGGCGTAGGCTCCTACAATGAGCAGTTCTTC
NA	TRBV6-5	TRBD1	TRBJ2-2	CASSYHDRVDTGELFF	TGTGCCAGCAGTTACCACGACAGGGTGGACACCGGGGAGCTGTTTTTT
NA	TRBV6-4	TRBD2	TRBJ2-2	CASSGSGSTGELFF	TGTGCCAGCAGTGGGAGCGGGAGCACCGGGGAGCTGTTTTTT
NA	TRBV19	TRBD1	TRBJ1-5	CASSPGFARTGVRQPQHF	TGTGCCAGTAGCCCCGGATTCGCCCGGACAGGGGTACGTCAGCCCCAGCATTTT
NA	TRBV28	NA	TRBJ1-4	CASSPGQISEKLFF	TGTGCCAGCAGTCCGGGACAAATTTCCGAAAAACTGTTTTTT
NA	TRBV7-6	NA	TRBJ1-5	CASSLGPPGQPQHF	TGTGCCAGCAGCTTAGGGCCTCCGGGGCAGCCCCAGCATTTT
once	TRBV9	NA	TRBJ1-5	CASSVSGHQPQHF	TGTGCCAGCAGCGTATCAGGGCATCAGCCCCAGCATTTT
NA	TRBV6-5	NA	TRBJ2-7	CASSMAAYEQYF	TGTGCCAGCAGTATGGCAGCCTACGAGCAGTACTTC
NA	TRBV7-9	NA	TRBJ1-2	CASTTTVDYGYTF	TGTGCCAGCACCACGACAGTGGACTATGGCTACACCTTC
NA	TRBV6-4	TRBD2	TRBJ2-3	CASSAAGAPDTQYF	TGTGCCAGCAGTGCAGCGGGAGCCCCAGATACGCAGTATTTT
NA	TRBV4-1	NA	TRBJ1-2	CASSQPTRPAGGYTF	TGCGCCAGCAGCCAACCCACGCGGCCGGCGGGGGGCTACACCTTC
NA	TRBV14	TRBD1	TRBJ2-3	CASSPLGTGFADTQYF	TGTGCCAGCAGCCCTCTGGGGACAGGGTTTGCAGATACGCAGTATTTT
NA	TRBV7-8	TRBD2	TRBJ2-3	CASSPVSGGATDTQYF	TGTGCCAGCAGCCCTGTGAGCGGGGGGGCCACAGATACGCAGTATTTT
few	TRBV3-1/TRBV3-2	TRBD1	TRBJ1-1	CASSLEGQGAVTEAFF	TGTGCCAGCAGCCTTGAGGGACAGGGGGCGGTCACTGAAGCTTTCTTT
few	TRBV5-1	TRBD1	TRBJ2-3	CASSMRWTGSTDTQYF	TGCGCCAGCAGCATGAGATGGACAGGGAGCACAGATACGCAGTATTTT
NA	TRBV6-6	TRBD2	TRBJ2-1	CASSFSGSYNEQFF	TGTGCCAGCAGTTTTAGCGGGAGTTACAATGAGCAGTTCTTC
NA	TRBV4-3	TRBD2	TRBJ2-2	CASSQSASGRAGELFF	TGCGCCAGCAGCCAAAGTGCTAGCGGGAGGGCCGGGGAGCTGTTTTTT
NA	TRBV5-4	NA	TRBJ1-1	CASSSEEAEAFF	TGTGCCAGCAGCAGTGAAGAGGCTGAAGCTTTCTTT
NA	TRBV19	NA	TRBJ2-5	CASREGASETQYF	TGTGCCAGTAGGGAGGGGGCATCAGAGACCCAGTACTTC
NA	TRBV3-1/TRBV3-2	NA	TRBJ2-5	CASSQRGHQETQYF	TGTGCCAGCAGCCAGCGGGGCCACCAAGAGACCCAGTACTTC
NA	TRBV5-1	TRBD1	TRBJ2-5	CASSNGQVEWETQYF	TGCGCCAGCAGCAACGGACAGGTCGAATGGGAGACCCAGTACTTC
few	TRBV9	TRBD1	TRBJ1-4	CASSAQGAFGEKLFF	TGTGCCAGCAGCGCCCAGGGGGCGTTTGGTGAAAAACTGTTTTTT
NA	TRBV9	TRBD2	TRBJ2-5	CASSVGLAGIETQYF	TGTGCCAGCAGCGTAGGACTAGCGGGGATTGAGACCCAGTACTTC
NA	TRBV2	TRBD1	TRBJ2-7	CASSPPPGQAAYEQYF	TGTGCCAGCAGTCCTCCCCCGGGACAGGCCGCCTACGAGCAGTACTTC
NA	TRBV24-1	NA	TRBJ1-1	CATSDLNSFRGFGTEAFF	TGTGCCACCAGTGATTTAAATTCTTTTCGAGGGTTCGGAACTGAAGCTTTCTTT
NA	TRBV7-2	NA	TRBJ1-1	CASSPMRGSTEAFF	TGTGCCAGCAGCCCGATGCGGGGGAGCACTGAAGCTTTCTTT
NA	TRBV5-1	NA	TRBJ2-1	CASSLPGSYNEQFF	TGCGCCAGCAGTCTCCCGGGTTCCTACAATGAGCAGTTCTTC
few	TRBV24-1	NA	TRBJ2-1	CATSDVPQWASSYNEQFF	TGTGCCACCAGTGATGTGCCTCAGTGGGCCAGCTCCTACAATGAGCAGTTCTTC
few	TRBV7-8	NA	TRBJ1-1	CASIPTPVNTEAFF	TGTGCCAGCATCCCCACCCCAGTGAACACTGAAGCTTTCTTT
NA	TRBV19	TRBD2	TRBJ2-1	CASSVSGGRQEQFF	TGTGCCAGTAGTGTCAGCGGGGGCCGGCAGGAGCAGTTCTTC
NA	TRBV9	NA	TRBJ2-1	CASSVTRGSSYNEQFF	TGTGCCAGCAGCGTAACAAGGGGGAGCTCCTACAATGAGCAGTTCTTC
NA	TRBV9	TRBD1	TRBJ1-2	CASRSGQTNYGYTF	TGTGCCAGCAGATCGGGACAGACAAACTATGGCTACACCTTC
NA	TRBV7-9	TRBD1	TRBJ1-4	CASRSSDRAEKLFF	TGTGCCAGCAGGTCCTCAGACAGGGCCGAAAAACTGTTTTTT
NA	TRBV2	NA	TRBJ1-2	CASKGDAEYGYTF	TGTGCCAGCAAAGGAGACGCGGAGTATGGCTACACCTTC
NA	TRBV3-1/TRBV3-2	TRBD1	TRBJ2-2	CASSQQGRDSSAGELFF	TGTGCCAGCAGCCAGCAAGGCCGGGACAGTAGTGCCGGGGAGCTGTTTTTT